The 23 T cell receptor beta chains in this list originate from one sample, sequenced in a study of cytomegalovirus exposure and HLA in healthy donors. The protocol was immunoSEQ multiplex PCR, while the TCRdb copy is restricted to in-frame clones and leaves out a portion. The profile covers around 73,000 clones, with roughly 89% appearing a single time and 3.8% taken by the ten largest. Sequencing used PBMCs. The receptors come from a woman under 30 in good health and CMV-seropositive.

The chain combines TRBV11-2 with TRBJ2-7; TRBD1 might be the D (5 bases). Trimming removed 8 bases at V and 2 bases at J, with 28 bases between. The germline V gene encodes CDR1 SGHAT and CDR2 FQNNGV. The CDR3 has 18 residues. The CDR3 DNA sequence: TGTGCCAGCGGACAATTTAGGTGGAAAGGGAAGGGAACCTACGAGCAGTACTTC. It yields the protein CASGQFRWKGKGTYEQYF.

CDR3 nucleotide sequence: TGTGCCAGCTCACCGCCGGGGAGTGGGGCCAACGTCCTGACTTTC. Amino acid sequence: CASSPPGSGANVLTF. The chain uses TRBV18 and TRBJ2-6; perhaps TRBD2 as D (5 bases). Trimming cost V 3 bases and J 3 bases, with 9 bases left between them. CDR1 is KGHSH and CDR2 is LQKENI in the germline V gene. The CDR3 totals 15 residues.

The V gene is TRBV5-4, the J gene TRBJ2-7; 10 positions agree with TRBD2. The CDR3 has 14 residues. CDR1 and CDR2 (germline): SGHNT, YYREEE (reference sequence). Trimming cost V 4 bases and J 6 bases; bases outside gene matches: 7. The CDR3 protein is CASSRSGRGFEQYF. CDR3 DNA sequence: TGTGCCAGCAGCCGGAGCGGGAGGGGCTTCGAGCAGTACTTC.

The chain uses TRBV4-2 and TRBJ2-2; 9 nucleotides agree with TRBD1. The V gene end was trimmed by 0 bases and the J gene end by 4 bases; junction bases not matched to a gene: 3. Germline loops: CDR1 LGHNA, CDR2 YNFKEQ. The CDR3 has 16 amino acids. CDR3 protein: CASSQDNRGRTGELFF. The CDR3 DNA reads TGTGCCAGCAGCCAAGATAACAGGGGGCGCACCGGGGAGCTGTTTTTT.

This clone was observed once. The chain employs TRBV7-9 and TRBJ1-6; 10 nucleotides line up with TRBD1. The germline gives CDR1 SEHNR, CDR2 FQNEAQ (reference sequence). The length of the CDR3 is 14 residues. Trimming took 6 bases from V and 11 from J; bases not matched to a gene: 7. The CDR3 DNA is TGTGCCAGCAGTTACGGACAGGGGGGTGCACCCCTCCACTTT. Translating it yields CASSYGQGGAPLHF.

CDR3 nucleotides: TGCGCCAGCAGCCAAGGTCGCGGGACAGGGCCTGGCTACACCTTC. It is translated as CASSQGRGTGPGYTF. The chain couples TRBV4-3 to TRBJ1-2; 9 bases are shared with TRBD1. The CDR3 extends over 15 amino acids. Germline values: CDR1 LGHNA, CDR2 YSLEER. V lost 1 base, J lost 7 bases, and 7 bases stayed unmatched.

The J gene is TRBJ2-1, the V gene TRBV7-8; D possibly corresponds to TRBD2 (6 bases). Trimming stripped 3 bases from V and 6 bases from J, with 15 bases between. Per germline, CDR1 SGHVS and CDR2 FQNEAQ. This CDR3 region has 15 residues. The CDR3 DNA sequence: TGTGCCAGCAGCTTTTATGGGGGGTCTTTCAATGAGCAGTTCTTC. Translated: CASSFYGGSFNEQFF.

For the CDR3, the DNA is TGTGCCAGCAGCCGGGACAGCTCCTACGAGCAGTACTTC. Its translation is CASSRDSSYEQYF. The genes are TRBV7-8 and TRBJ2-7; TRBD1 matches at 7 bases. The CDR3 length is 13 residues. The V segment lost 5 bases and the J segment 0 bases; nucleotides outside the gene matches: 1. Germline V gene sequence: CDR1 SGHVS, CDR2 FQNEAQ.

The CDR3 loop is CASSAYRGLETDTQYF. DNA for the CDR3: TGTGCCAGCAGCGCCTACAGGGGGCTGGAGACAGATACGCAGTATTTT. This chain joins TRBV9 and TRBJ2-3, with 9 bases matching TRBD1. Germline loops: CDR1 SGDLS, CDR2 YYNGEE. The junction had 8 bases not matched to a gene; V was cut back by 3 bases and J by 3 bases. The length of the CDR3 is 16 residues.

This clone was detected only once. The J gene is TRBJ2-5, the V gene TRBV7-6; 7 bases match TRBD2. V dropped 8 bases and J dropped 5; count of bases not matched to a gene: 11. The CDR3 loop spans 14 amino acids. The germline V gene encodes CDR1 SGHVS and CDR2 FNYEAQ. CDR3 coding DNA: TGTGCCAGCTCAAAAGATGGGGAGGGGGAGACCCAGTACTTC. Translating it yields CASSKDGEGETQYF.

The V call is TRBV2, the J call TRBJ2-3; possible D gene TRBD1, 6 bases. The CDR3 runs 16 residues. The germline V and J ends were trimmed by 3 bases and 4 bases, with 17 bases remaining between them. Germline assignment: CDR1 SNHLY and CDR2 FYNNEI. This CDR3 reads CASSELLMDRSDTQYF. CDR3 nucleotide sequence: TGTGCCAGCAGTGAGTTGCTCATGGACAGATCAGATACGCAGTATTTT. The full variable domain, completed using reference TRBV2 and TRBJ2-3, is EPEVTQTPSHQVTQMGQEVILRCVPISNHLYFYWYRQILGQKVEFLVSFYNNEISEKSEIFDDQFSVERPDGSNFTLKIRSTKLEDSAMYFCASSELLMDRSDTQYFGPGTRLTVL.

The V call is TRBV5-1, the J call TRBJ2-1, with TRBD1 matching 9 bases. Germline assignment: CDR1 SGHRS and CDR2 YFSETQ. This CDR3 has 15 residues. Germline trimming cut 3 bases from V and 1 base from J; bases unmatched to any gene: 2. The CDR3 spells CASSSGQGSYNEQFF. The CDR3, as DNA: TGCGCCAGCAGCTCGGGACAGGGATCCTACAATGAGCAGTTCTTC. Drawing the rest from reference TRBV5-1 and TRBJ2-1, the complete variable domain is KAGVTQTPRYLIKTRGQQVTLSCSPISGHRSVSWYQQTPGQGLQFLFEYFSETQRNKGNFPGRFSGRQFSNSRSEMNVSTLELGDSALYLCASSSGQGSYNEQFFGPGTRLTVL.

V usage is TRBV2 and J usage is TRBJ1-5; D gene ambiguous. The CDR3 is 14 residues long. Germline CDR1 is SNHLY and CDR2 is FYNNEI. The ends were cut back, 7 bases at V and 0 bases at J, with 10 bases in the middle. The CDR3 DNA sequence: TGTGCCAGCACCGGAGTGAATAGCAATCAGCCCCAGCATTTT. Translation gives CASTGVNSNQPQHF.

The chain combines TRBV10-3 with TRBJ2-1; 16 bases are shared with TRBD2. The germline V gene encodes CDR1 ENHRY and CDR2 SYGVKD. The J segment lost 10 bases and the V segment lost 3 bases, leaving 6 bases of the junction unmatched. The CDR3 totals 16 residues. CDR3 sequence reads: CAISEPGTSGGAEQFF. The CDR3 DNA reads TGTGCCATCAGTGAACCTGGGACTAGCGGGGGGGCGGAGCAGTTCTTC.

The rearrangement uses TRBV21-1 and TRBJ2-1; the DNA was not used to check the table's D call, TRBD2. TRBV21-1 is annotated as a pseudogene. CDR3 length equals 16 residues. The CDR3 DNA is TGTGCCAGCAGCGGACCTCGGCGGGGCGGGTACAATGAGCAGTTCTTC. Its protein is CASSGPRRGGYNEQFF.

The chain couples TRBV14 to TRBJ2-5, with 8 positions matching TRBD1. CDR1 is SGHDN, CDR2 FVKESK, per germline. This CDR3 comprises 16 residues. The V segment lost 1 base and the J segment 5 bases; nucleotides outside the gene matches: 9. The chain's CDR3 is CASSQGTGSVRETQYF. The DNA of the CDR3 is TGTGCCAGCAGCCAAGGGACAGGGAGTGTGAGGGAGACCCAGTACTTC.

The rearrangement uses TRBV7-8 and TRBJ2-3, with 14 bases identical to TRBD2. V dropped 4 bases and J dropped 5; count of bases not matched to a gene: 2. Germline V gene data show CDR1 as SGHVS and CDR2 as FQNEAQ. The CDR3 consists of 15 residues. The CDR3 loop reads CASSSGLAGGDTQYF. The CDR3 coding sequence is TGTGCCAGCAGCTCCGGACTAGCGGGAGGAGATACGCAGTATTTT.

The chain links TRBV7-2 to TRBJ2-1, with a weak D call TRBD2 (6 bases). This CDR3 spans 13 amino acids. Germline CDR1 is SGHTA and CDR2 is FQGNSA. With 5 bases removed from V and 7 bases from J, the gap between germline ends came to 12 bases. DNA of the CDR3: TGTGCCAGCAGCCCCGCACGGGGGAATGAGCAGTTCTTC. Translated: CASSPARGNEQFF. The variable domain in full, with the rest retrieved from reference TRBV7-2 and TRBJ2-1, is GAGVSQSPSNKVTEKGKDVELRCDPISGHTALYWYRQSLGQGLEFLIYFQGNSAPDKSGLPSDRFSAERTGGSVSTLTIQRTQQEDSAVYLCASSPARGNEQFFGPGTRLTVL.

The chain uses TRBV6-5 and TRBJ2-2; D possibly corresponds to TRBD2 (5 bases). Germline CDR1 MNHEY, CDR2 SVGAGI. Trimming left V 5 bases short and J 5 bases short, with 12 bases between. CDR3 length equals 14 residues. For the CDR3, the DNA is TGTGCCAGCAGTCGTAGCGACTTAACCGGGGAGCTGTTTTTT. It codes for CASSRSDLTGELFF.

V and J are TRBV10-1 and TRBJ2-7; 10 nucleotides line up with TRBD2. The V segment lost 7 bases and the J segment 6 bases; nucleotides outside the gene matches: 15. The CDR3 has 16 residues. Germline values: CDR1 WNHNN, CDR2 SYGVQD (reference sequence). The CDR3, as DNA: TGCGCCAGCATCCTACTGGTATCTAGCGGGGGCACCGAGCAGTACTTC. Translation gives CASILLVSSGGTEQYF.

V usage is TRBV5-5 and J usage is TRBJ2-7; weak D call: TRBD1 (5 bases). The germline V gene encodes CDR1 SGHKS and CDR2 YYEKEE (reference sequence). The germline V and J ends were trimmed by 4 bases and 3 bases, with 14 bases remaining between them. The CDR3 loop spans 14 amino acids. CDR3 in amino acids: CASSMTVPDYEQYF. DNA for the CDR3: TGTGCCAGCAGCATGACAGTACCCGACTACGAGCAGTACTTC. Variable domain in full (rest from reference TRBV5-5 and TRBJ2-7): DAGVTQSPTHLIKTRGQQVTLRCSPISGHKSVSWYQQVLGQGPQFIFQYYEKEERGRGNFPDRFSARQFPNYSSELNVNALLLGDSALYLCASSMTVPDYEQYFGPGTRLTVT.

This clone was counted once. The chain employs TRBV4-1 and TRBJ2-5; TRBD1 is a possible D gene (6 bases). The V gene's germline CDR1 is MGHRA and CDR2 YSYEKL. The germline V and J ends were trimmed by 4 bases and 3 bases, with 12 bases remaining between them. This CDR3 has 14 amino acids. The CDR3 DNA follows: TGCGCCAGCAGCCGGTTCGACAGGAAAGAGACCCAGTACTTC. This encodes CASSRFDRKETQYF.

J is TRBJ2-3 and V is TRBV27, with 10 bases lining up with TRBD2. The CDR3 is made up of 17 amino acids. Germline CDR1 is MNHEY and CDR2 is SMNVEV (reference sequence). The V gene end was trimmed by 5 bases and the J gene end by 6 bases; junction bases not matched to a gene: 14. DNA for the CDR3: TGTGCCAGCAGTAGGTCTAGCGGGGGACCGGACCTGGATACGCAGTATTTT. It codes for CASSRSSGGPDLDTQYF.